The 8 T cell receptor beta chains presented below share a single source sample, sequenced in a study of cytomegalovirus exposure and HLA in healthy donors. The primer mix had 60 Vbeta and 13 Jbeta primers. Method: immunoSEQ multiplex PCR; TCRdb's copy keeps in-frame clones and lacks some. The data hold approximately 140,000 clones, with about three fifths observed a single time. The sequencing sample was made of PBMCs. The receptors were gathered from a male donor in good health and CMV-seronegative.

The chain uses TRBV9 and TRBJ2-6; a weak D match, TRBD1 (5 bases). The germline gives CDR1 SGDLS, CDR2 YYNGEE. The CDR3 totals 16 residues. V lost 4 bases and J lost 0, with 11 bases in between. DNA of the CDR3: TGTGCCAGCAGCCCAGACAGACCCTCTGGGGCCAACGTCCTGACTTTC. This encodes CASSPDRPSGANVLTF.

The chain is built from TRBV30 and TRBJ2-5, with TRBD1 matching 10 bases. The DNA matches TRBJ2-7 better at its end, which makes the J call doubtful. Germline values: CDR1 GTSNPN, CDR2 SVGIG (reference sequence). This CDR3 has 15 residues. The CDR3 loop is CAWGGTGDSLYEQYF. DNA of the CDR3: TGTGCCTGGGGTGGGACAGGGGATAGCCTCTACGAGCAGTACTTC.

V usage is TRBV5-1 and J usage is TRBJ1-5; 7 nucleotides match TRBD1. Germline assignment: CDR1 SGHRS and CDR2 YFSETQ. The V gene end was trimmed by 1 base and the J gene end by 6 bases; junction bases not matched to a gene: 7. This CDR3 spans 15 amino acids. CDR3 sequence reads: CASSLTGEWGQPQHF. The DNA for the CDR3 is TGCGCCAGCAGCTTGACAGGGGAATGGGGTCAGCCCCAGCATTTT.

The chain recombines TRBV7-9 with TRBJ1-1; no clear D. Trimming took off 3 bases at V and 4 bases at J, with 18 bases between the two ends. Germline-derived CDR1 and CDR2 are SEHNR and FQNEAQ (reference sequence). The CDR3 consists of 16 residues. In DNA, the CDR3 is TGTGCCAGCAGCTTTAGGGCGTACTCACGGGGCACTGAAGCTTTCTTT. Its translation: CASSFRAYSRGTEAFF.

This clone was observed a single time. The CDR3 is CASPSGYTDTQYF. DNA of the CDR3: TGTGCCAGCCCAAGCGGGTACACAGATACGCAGTATTTT. This chain joins TRBV5-8 and TRBJ2-3; a possible D gene is TRBD2 (6 bases). This CDR3 has 13 residues. The V and J ends lost 7 bases and 2 bases respectively, with 11 bases between them. Germline V gene sequence: CDR1 SGHTS, CDR2 YDEGEE.

V is TRBV29-1 and J is TRBJ2-1, with D uncertain. This CDR3 comprises 13 residues. CDR1 is SQVTM, CDR2 ANQGSEA, per germline. V was clipped by 8 bases and J by 0 bases, with 11 bases between them. DNA of the CDR3: TGCAGCCATGGGCAGAGCTCCTACAATGAGCAGTTCTTC. It specifies CSHGQSSYNEQFF.

V is TRBV30 and J is TRBJ1-1, with a tentative D call TRBD1 (5 bases). There are 13 residues in the CDR3. Germline values: CDR1 GTSNPN, CDR2 SVGIG (reference sequence). The ends were cut back, 4 bases at V and 4 bases at J, with 13 bases in the middle. CDR3 sequence reads: CAWKGRGGTEAFF. The CDR3 region has the DNA TGTGCCTGGAAGGGTAGGGGAGGCACTGAAGCTTTCTTT.

The genes are TRBV5-4 and TRBJ1-5; 10 nucleotides agree with TRBD1. V lost 3 bases to trimming and J lost 3 bases; unmatched junction nucleotides: 6. Germline CDR1 and CDR2: SGHNT and YYREEE (reference sequence). This CDR3 region has 16 residues. The CDR3 spells CASSSGGTGVNQPQHF. The CDR3 bases are TGTGCCAGCAGCTCCGGTGGGACAGGGGTCAATCAGCCCCAGCATTTT.